One and the same sample provided the 9 T cell receptor beta chains below, sequenced in a study of tumor and adjacent non-tumor tissue in lung cancer. A modified ARM-PCR protocol with three rounds of nested PCR amplified TCRbeta. TCRdb reanalysed the multiplex PCR reads using MiXCR and keeps one entry per CDR3 protein. Here the sample spans about 110,000 distinct CDR3 sequences, roughly 73% being singletons. RNA was extracted from bulk tissue without any cell sorting. Sequencing was done on a sample of lung tumor tissue. The receptor set was obtained from a woman aged 55-75 years with non-small cell lung cancer.

This clonotype was counted only a few times. This chain connects TRBV5-4 to TRBJ2-4, with a possible D match to TRBD1 (8 bases). Trimming removed 7 bases at V and 9 bases at J, with 26 bases between. Germline V lookup: CDR1 SGHNT, CDR2 YYREEE (reference sequence). The CDR3 spans 16 residues. CDR3 bases: TGTGCCAGCTCTCAACAGGGGGGGTCTACACTATCCATTCAGTACTTC. As protein: CASSQQGGSTLSIQYF.

Comments on this clonotype: A read error may produce the germline difference seen at one junction end. The chain is built from TRBV11-2 and TRBJ2-7; 9 bases match TRBD1. Looked up from germline, CDR1 is SGHAT and CDR2 is FQNNGV. CDR3 length: 14 amino acids. The CDR3: CASSYQDRGYEQYF. The DNA of the CDR3 is TGTGCCAGTAGCTACCAGGACAGGGGCTACGAACAGTACTTC.

A remark on this clonotype: The junction departs from germline at one end; a sequencing error may be responsible. This chain links TRBV24-1 with TRBJ2-5; 12 nucleotides match TRBD1. Germline V CDR1 and CDR2: KGHDR, SFDVKD. This CDR3 comprises 15 residues. The CDR3 DNA is TGTACCACCAGTGATGGGACAGGGGGCGCGGAGACCCAGTACTTC. This codes for CTTSDGTGGAETQYF.

A note on this clonotype: An end of the junction does not agree with germline; a read error may underlie this. This chain connects TRBV11-2 to TRBJ2-7, with D possibly matching TRBD1 (7 bases). Per germline, CDR1 SGHAT and CDR2 FQNNGV. This CDR3 spans 15 amino acids. The CDR3 here is CANSLVQGGPYEQYF. DNA of the CDR3: TGTGCCAACAGCTTAGTGCAGGGGGGACCCTACGAGCAGTACTTC.

The rearrangement uses TRBV20-1 and TRBJ2-3, with no clear D. Germline CDR1 reads DFQATT; CDR2 reads SNEGSKA (reference sequence). V was shortened by 3 bases and J by 3 bases, with 19 bases between the two germline ends. This CDR3 contains 16 residues. The CDR3, as DNA: TGCAGTGCTAGCTATGGTGAGGCCGATACAACAGATACGCAGTATTTT. This translates into CSASYGEADTTDTQYF.

A note on this clonotype: Germline is not matched at one junction end, which may reflect a read error. V gene TRBV12-3 or TRBV12-4 combines with J gene TRBJ2-1; a weak D match, TRBD2 (6 bases). CDR3 length: 20 residues. CDR3 protein: CLSSLGPTSGGVGGYNEQFF. In nucleotides, the CDR3 is TGCCTGAGCAGTTTGGGTCCCACTAGTGGGGGTGTCGGGGGTTACAATGAGCAGTTCTTC.

The chain couples TRBV10-2 to TRBJ2-7; weak D call: TRBD1 (6 bases). V was clipped by 8 bases and J by 4 bases, with 15 bases between them. CDR1 is WSHSY and CDR2 is SAAADI in the germline V gene. The CDR3 totals 13 residues. The CDR3 region has the DNA TGCGCCAGCGGACGGGACATACAATACGAGCAGTACTTC. Amino acids: CASGRDIQYEQYF.

As concerns this clonotype: Being one base from a much bigger clone, this may be a read error. V is TRBV20-1 and J is TRBJ1-1; D may be TRBD1 (6 bases). In germline, CDR1 is DFQATT, CDR2 SNEGSKA (reference sequence). The CDR3 spans 13 residues. CDR3 protein: CSAREGANTGAFF. The CDR3 DNA follows: TGCAGTGCTAGAGAGGGGGCGAACACTGGAGCTTTCTTT.

This clonotype was observed a single time. One end of the junction does not line up with germline, which may come from a read error. This chain uses TRBV11-1 with TRBJ2-1; D is uncertain. Germline V lookup: CDR1 SGHAT, CDR2 FQDESV (reference sequence). This CDR3 has 13 amino acids. CDR3 DNA: TGTGCCAGCAGCTTTTTCTCCTACAATAAGCAGCTCTTC. Translating gives CASSFFSYNKQLF.